These 9 T cell receptor beta chains were sequenced from one sample in a study of shared clonotypes between healthy human individuals. The repertoire was sequenced with immunoSEQ multiplex PCR; TCRdb's copy has only in-frame clones and lacks some. Among some 510,000 clones listed, around 74% were seen once. The material sequenced was PBMCs. All receptors come from a woman in her 40s in good health. Some clones in this sample may be carry-over from other donors' samples.

This clone was seen more than once but under ten times. This chain connects TRBV5-1 to TRBJ2-7; D might be TRBD1 (6 bases). Germline values: CDR1 SGHRS, CDR2 YFSETQ. The germline V and J ends were trimmed by 4 bases and 2 bases, with 16 bases remaining between them. There are 15 residues in the CDR3. The DNA of the CDR3 is TGCGCCAGCAGCCCAGAGGGGGACAACCCCTACGAGCAGTACTTC. Amino acid sequence: CASSPEGDNPYEQYF.

The gene calls are TRBV7-2 and TRBJ1-4; D is possibly TRBD1 (5 bases). Trimming took off 4 bases at V and 5 bases at J, with 11 bases between the two ends. Germline-derived CDR1 and CDR2 are SGHTA and FQGNSA. The CDR3 has 14 amino acids. The CDR3 DNA reads as TGTGCCAGCAGCTCCGGGGGAGGGAATGAAAAACTGTTTTTT. Amino acid sequence: CASSSGGGNEKLFF.

This rearrangement joins TRBV6-4 to TRBJ2-3; D is possibly TRBD1 or TRBD2 (5 bases each). This CDR3 comprises 15 residues. Per the germline V gene, CDR1 is MRHNA and CDR2 is SNTAGT. V was trimmed by 5 bases and J by 4 bases, leaving 16 bases between them. The CDR3 protein is CASSPGTQGADTQYF. The DNA of the CDR3 is TGTGCCAGCAGTCCCGGGACGCAAGGGGCAGATACGCAGTATTTT.

The CDR3 bases are TGTGCCAGCAGCTTAGATGACGGCGAGCAGTACTTC. Translated: CASSLDDGEQYF. V usage is TRBV11-1 and J usage is TRBJ2-7, with unresolved D. CDR1 and CDR2 (germline): SGHAT, FQDESV (reference sequence). With 1 base removed from V and 6 bases from J, the gap between germline ends came to 7 bases. CDR3 length: 12 amino acids.

The chain is built from TRBV27 and TRBJ2-7; 8 bases line up with TRBD1. This CDR3 is 14 amino acids long. Germline CDR1 reads MNHEY; CDR2 reads SMNVEV (reference sequence). The J segment lost 3 bases and the V segment lost 5 bases, leaving 6 bases of the junction unmatched. The CDR3, as DNA: TGTGCCAGCAGTAGAACAGGGGGTCACTACGAGCAGTACTTC. Its protein is CASSRTGGHYEQYF.

DNA for the CDR3: TGTGCCAGCACATTATCCTACGAGCAGTACTTC. It translates to CASTLSYEQYF. The V call is TRBV5-8, the J call TRBJ2-7; D is ambiguous. Germline V CDR1 and CDR2: SGHTS, YDEGEE. The CDR3 is 11 amino acids. V was cut by 6 bases and J by 1 base, with 5 bases left in between.

This chain connects TRBV7-6 to TRBJ2-1; TRBD1 is a possible D gene (6 bases). Trimming cost V 1 base and J 2 bases, with 9 bases left between them. The CDR3 runs to 15 residues. Looked up from germline, CDR1 is SGHVS and CDR2 is FNYEAQ. CDR3 protein: CASSLGTGTYNEQFF. The CDR3 DNA sequence: TGTGCCAGCAGCTTAGGAACAGGGACCTACAATGAGCAGTTCTTC.

The genes are TRBV11-2 and TRBJ1-4; 9 nucleotides line up with TRBD1. J was trimmed by 7 bases and V by 2 bases; bases with no gene match: 5. The CDR3 has 15 amino acids. From germline, CDR1 is SGHAT and CDR2 FQNNGV. The CDR3: CASSLNTGGGEKLFF. The CDR3 DNA reads as TGTGCCAGCAGCTTAAATACAGGGGGCGGTGAAAAACTGTTTTTT.

The chain combines TRBV7-9 with TRBJ1-5, with TRBD1 as a possible D gene (5 bases). The V gene lost 1 base and the J gene lost 2 bases, with 9 bases spanning the gap. This CDR3 is 15 amino acids long. Germline V gives CDR1 SEHNR, CDR2 FQNEAQ (reference sequence). DNA for the CDR3: TGTGCCAGCAGCTTAGGTCCGGGGCGCAATCAGCCCCAGCATTTT. It yields the protein CASSLGPGRNQPQHF. The variable domain in full, with the rest retrieved from reference TRBV7-9 and TRBJ1-5, is DTGVSQNPRHKITKRGQNVTFRCDPISEHNRLYWYRQTLGQGPEFLTYFQNEAQLEKSRLLSDRFSAERPKGSFSTLEIQRTEQGDSAMYLCASSLGPGRNQPQHFGDGTRLSIL.